The 23 T cell receptor beta chains below all came from one sample that was sequenced in a study of blood T cells in healthy people across ages. A J-beta primer mix and a sample-barcoded 5' primer were used in a second PCR of roughly 6 to 11 cycles. TCRdb re-called the 5' RACE reads with MiXCR, one entry per CDR3 protein. The table lists around 1,000,000 distinct CDR3 sequences, roughly 24% of them singletons. The same data also contributed to another study, on T cells of mothers and their children.

Sequencing was done on a sample of blood. These receptors all stem from a girl between 2 and 10 years old in good health.

This clonotype was detected a few times. The V and J genes are TRBV6-1 and TRBJ2-5, with a possible D match to TRBD1 (5 bases). CDR3 size: 13 residues. Germline CDR1 MNHNS, CDR2 SASEGT. Deletions cut 4 bases from V and 5 bases from J, with 11 bases between. CDR3 in amino acids: CASSGRADETQYF. The CDR3 nucleotides are TGTGCCAGCAGTGGCAGGGCGGACGAGACCCAGTACTTC.

The DNA of the CDR3 is TGTGCCAGCAGCGTAGGGACTAGCAGGAGCACAGATACGCAGTATTTT. Translation: CASSVGTSRSTDTQYF. The chain has TRBV9 and TRBJ2-3; TRBD2 matches 8 bases. The CDR3 covers 16 residues. Germline loops: CDR1 SGDLS, CDR2 YYNGEE. The J segment lost 0 bases and the V segment lost 0 bases, leaving 3 bases of the junction unmatched.

The chain is built from TRBV4-3 and TRBJ2-5; D remains unclear. Germline V CDR1 and CDR2: LGHNA, YSLEER. V shed 1 base and J shed 0 bases, with 9 bases lying between them. CDR3 length: 15 amino acids. The CDR3 region is CASSQALVDQETQYF. The CDR3, as DNA: TGCGCCAGCAGCCAAGCCCTCGTAGACCAAGAGACCCAGTACTTC.

The genes are TRBV7-3 and TRBJ2-6, with TRBD1 identical over 8 bases. The V gene end was trimmed by 5 bases and the J gene end by 1 base; junction bases not matched to a gene: 7. CDR1 and CDR2 from the germline V gene are SGHTA and FQGTGA. This CDR3 has 17 residues. The CDR3, as DNA: TGTGCCAGCAGCCCGGGACAGGATGGGTCTGGGGCCAACGTCCTGACTTTC. Residues: CASSPGQDGSGANVLTF.

The V call is TRBV10-3, the J call TRBJ2-5, with 8 nucleotides matching TRBD2. Germline lookup yields CDR1 ENHRY and CDR2 SYGVKD. V dropped 10 bases and J dropped 3; count of bases not matched to a gene: 7. CDR3 length: 13 residues. The CDR3 coding sequence is TGTGCCACCGCAGGAGCGGGGGAAGAGACCCAGTACTTC. Translating gives CATAGAGEETQYF.

CDR3: CASTDWDEQFF. In nucleotides, the CDR3 is TGTGCCAGCACCGACTGGGACGAACAGTTCTTC. The rearrangement links TRBV7-9 to TRBJ2-1, with D tentatively TRBD1 or TRBD2 (5 bases each). The CDR3 has 11 amino acids. V lost 7 bases to trimming and J lost 13 bases, with 14 bases between them. The germline gives CDR1 SEHNR, CDR2 FQNEAQ (reference sequence).

This clonotype showed up just a few times. This chain connects TRBV29-1 to TRBJ2-5; tentative D call: TRBD2 (6 bases). The CDR3 loop spans 13 amino acids. The germline V and J ends were trimmed by 7 bases and 3 bases, with 15 bases remaining between them. CDR1 is SQVTM and CDR2 is ANQGSEA in the germline V gene. The CDR3 nucleotides read TGCAGCGCTGTAATAGGAGGGGAAGAGACCCAGTACTTC. It codes for CSAVIGGEETQYF.

This clonotype was recorded many times. J is TRBJ1-1 and V is TRBV4-3; unclear D gene. Germline CDR1 is LGHNA and CDR2 is YSLEER. Trimming removed 0 bases at V and 1 base at J, with 6 bases between. The CDR3 has 14 residues. CDR3 nucleotide sequence: TGCGCCAGCAGCCAAGATCCCAGGAACACTGAAGCTTTCTTT. It specifies CASSQDPRNTEAFF.

The chain recombines TRBV6-5 with TRBJ2-1; D remains ambiguous. This CDR3 has 13 amino acids. Trimming cost V 6 bases and J 6 bases, with 12 bases left between them. Germline V gives CDR1 MNHEY, CDR2 SVGAGI. The CDR3 coding sequence is TGTGCCAGCAGGCTGGGATCTGCCAATGAGCAGTTCTTC. Its protein is CASRLGSANEQFF.

This clonotype turned up a few times. The chain is built from TRBV9 and TRBJ1-2, with D tentatively TRBD1 (6 bases). The V end was cut by 4 bases, the J end by 5 bases, with 15 bases between. Germline V CDR1 and CDR2: SGDLS, YYNGEE. The CDR3 has 14 residues. This CDR3 is CASSYQGSHYGYTF. The CDR3 DNA reads as TGTGCCAGCAGCTATCAGGGGTCCCATTATGGCTACACCTTC. The variable domain in full, completed from reference TRBV9 and TRBJ1-2, reads DSGVTQTPKHLITATGQRVTLRCSPRSGDLSVYWYQQSLDQGLQFLIQYYNGEERAKGNILERFSAQQFPDLHSELNLSSLELGDSALYFCASSYQGSHYGYTFGSGTRLTVV.

The rearrangement joins TRBV24-1 to TRBJ2-2; D is unresolved. This CDR3 region has 14 residues. In germline, CDR1 is KGHDR, CDR2 SFDVKD. The V end was cut by 5 bases, the J end by 1 base, with 7 bases between. This CDR3 reads CATSAGLNTGELFF. Here the CDR3 DNA reads TGTGCCACCAGTGCTGGCCTGAACACCGGGGAGCTGTTTTTT.

This clonotype appeared many times. V is TRBV10-3 and J is TRBJ1-5, with D perhaps matching TRBD1 (6 bases). With 5 bases removed from V and 5 bases from J, the gap between germline ends came to 7 bases. Looked up from germline, CDR1 is ENHRY and CDR2 is SYGVKD. The CDR3 sequence is 12 residues long. The CDR3 DNA is TGTGCCATCAGTCCAGGGGATCAGCCCCAGCATTTT. Its protein is CAISPGDQPQHF.

This CDR3 is CASSLSGVTWNEQFF. The CDR3 DNA sequence: TGCGCCAGCAGCCTGTCCGGGGTTACTTGGAATGAGCAGTTCTTC. The chain recombines TRBV5-1 with TRBJ2-1; weak D call: TRBD2 (5 bases). Germline values: CDR1 SGHRS, CDR2 YFSETQ. V was cut by 4 bases and J by 7 bases, with 18 bases left in between. This CDR3 region has 15 residues.

The rearrangement joins TRBV10-3 to TRBJ2-7, with 11 nucleotides matching TRBD1. From germline, CDR1 is ENHRY and CDR2 SYGVKD. This CDR3 is 14 amino acids long. The trim removed 11 bases at V and 6 bases at J, leaving 12 bases unmatched. The CDR3 here is CAHGAGTGGGEQYF. In nucleotides, the CDR3 is TGTGCCCATGGAGCCGGGACAGGGGGTGGCGAGCAGTACTTC.

This clonotype was seen a handful of times. The chain combines TRBV6-1 with TRBJ2-3, with a possible D match to TRBD1 (5 bases). Trimming removed 5 bases from V and 2 bases from J, with 17 bases in between. Germline loops: CDR1 MNHNS, CDR2 SASEGT. This CDR3 spans 16 amino acids. CDR3 sequence: CASSPYSGALTDTQYF. The CDR3 bases are TGTGCCAGCAGTCCCTACAGTGGGGCCCTCACAGATACGCAGTATTTT.

In this sample, this clonotype turned up a few times. The chain is built from TRBV20-1 and TRBJ2-3; 7 bases align to TRBD1. Unmatched junction bases numbered 5, after V lost 3 bases and J lost 2 bases. Germline V gene sequence: CDR1 DFQATT, CDR2 SNEGSKA (reference sequence). This CDR3 is built from 14 residues. CDR3 sequence (DNA): TGCAGTGCTAGTCGGGACAGCCTCACAGATACGCAGTATTTT. Translated, it gives CSASRDSLTDTQYF.

This clonotype was recorded many times. V and J are TRBV10-3 and TRBJ2-5; no firm D call. CDR3 length equals 12 residues. V lost 2 bases to trimming and J lost 4 bases, with 5 bases between them. Germline lookup yields CDR1 ENHRY and CDR2 SYGVKD. The CDR3 nucleotides read TGTGCCATCAGTGAGAGGGCAGAGACCCAGTACTTC. As protein: CAISERAETQYF.

J is TRBJ2-5 and V is TRBV11-2; 7 nucleotides line up with TRBD2. J gave up 1 base and V 6 bases, and 8 bases lay outside the gene matches. Germline V CDR1 and CDR2: SGHAT, FQNNGV. The CDR3 sequence is 15 residues long. CDR3 residues: CASSQISGVQETQYF. For the CDR3, the DNA is TGTGCCAGCAGTCAAATAAGCGGGGTCCAAGAGACCCAGTACTTC.

V gene TRBV12-3 or TRBV12-4 combines with J gene TRBJ2-1, with 7 bases aligning to TRBD2. The CDR3 spans 16 residues. Trimming removed 5 bases from V and 4 bases from J; junction bases left unmatched: 11. CDR3 bases: TGTGCCAGCAGTGATCCCTCAGCGGGGATGTACAATGAGCAGTTCTTC. Translated, it gives CASSDPSAGMYNEQFF.

The J gene is TRBJ2-4, the V gene TRBV28, with D maybe TRBD2 (5 bases). The germline V gene has CDR1 MDHEN and CDR2 SYDVKM. Trimming removed 8 bases at V and 7 bases at J, with 12 bases between. CDR3 length equals 12 residues. CDR3 in amino acids: CASGDRRNIQYF. CDR3 coding DNA: TGTGCCAGCGGGGATAGGAGGAACATTCAGTACTTC.

This clonotype was observed a handful of times. V gene TRBV25-1 combines with J gene TRBJ2-3; 7 nucleotides line up with TRBD1. The junction had 6 bases not matched to a gene; V was cut back by 6 bases and J by 0 bases. Per germline, CDR1 MGHDK and CDR2 SYGVNS. This CDR3 comprises 15 residues. The CDR3: CASSVQGKSTDTQYF. Written as DNA, the CDR3 is TGTGCCAGCAGCGTACAGGGGAAGAGCACAGATACGCAGTATTTT.

This clonotype came up a few times. V gene TRBV29-1 combines with J gene TRBJ2-1; D is possibly TRBD2 (5 bases). Trimming stripped 5 bases from V and 0 bases from J, with 14 bases between. The V gene's germline CDR1 is SQVTM and CDR2 ANQGSEA. The CDR3 consists of 15 residues. The CDR3 region is CSVRETSSSYNEQFF. The CDR3 DNA is TGCAGCGTTCGGGAAACTAGTTCCTCCTACAATGAGCAGTTCTTC.

The chain links TRBV20-1 to TRBJ2-5, with D perhaps assigned TRBD1 or TRBD2 (5 bases each). The J call is doubtful: the DNA matches TRBJ2-7 better. This CDR3 contains 12 residues. Per germline, CDR1 DFQATT and CDR2 SNEGSKA (reference sequence). In DNA form, the CDR3 reads TGCAGTGCTCAAGGGGAGCAGTACGAGCAGTACTTC. Protein sequence: CSAQGEQYEQYF.